This T cell receptor beta chain was captured in a study of shared clonotypes between healthy human individuals. Study-level results: Sharing across a few donors was seen in 4% to 6.5% of naive CD4 clonotypes. Collection of samples was limited to blood; tissue repertoires likely differ.

Splitting of each subset's genomic DNA was done evenly across several immunoSEQ plates. Profiled with immunoSEQ multiplex PCR; TCRdb holds only in-frame clones, not every one. This table holds around 940,000 clones, around 80% found once. In the case of this clone: The antigen is undetermined.

The TCR sequence derives from a man aged 18 to 30 in good health. Sequences were obtained from memory CD4+ T cells sorted from blood. Described subset: CD45RA-negative fraction.

CDR3 in amino acids: CASSLDTRPKNIQYF. The DNA of the CDR3 is TGTGCCAGCAGCTTGGACACTAGACCGAAAAACATTCAGTACTTC. The chain uses TRBV7-9 and TRBJ2-4; D might be TRBD1 or TRBD2, each matching 5 bases. In germline, CDR1 is SEHNR, CDR2 FQNEAQ (reference sequence). Trimming stripped 3 bases from V and 4 bases from J, with 13 bases between. The CDR3 has 15 amino acids.